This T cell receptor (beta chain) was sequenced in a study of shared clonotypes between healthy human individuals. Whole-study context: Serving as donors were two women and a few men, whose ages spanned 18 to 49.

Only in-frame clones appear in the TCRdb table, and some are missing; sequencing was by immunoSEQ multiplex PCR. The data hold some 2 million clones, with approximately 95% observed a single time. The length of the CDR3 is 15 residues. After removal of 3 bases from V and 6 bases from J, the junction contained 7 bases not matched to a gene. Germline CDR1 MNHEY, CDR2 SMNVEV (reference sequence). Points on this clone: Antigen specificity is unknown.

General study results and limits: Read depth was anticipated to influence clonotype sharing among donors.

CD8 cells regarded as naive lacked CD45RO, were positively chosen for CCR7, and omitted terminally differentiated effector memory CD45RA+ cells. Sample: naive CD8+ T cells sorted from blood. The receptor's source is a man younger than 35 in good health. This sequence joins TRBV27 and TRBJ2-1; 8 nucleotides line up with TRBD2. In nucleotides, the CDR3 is TGTGCCAGCAGTTTCTTATCGGGGGGGCCCAATGAGCAGTTCTTC. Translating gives CASSFLSGGPNEQFF.